Sequencing of this T cell receptor (beta chain) was carried out in a study of cytomegalovirus exposure and HLA in healthy donors. Broader study findings: Reportedly, a later analysis found an Asian-associated ancestry cluster had fewer N-insertions than the approximately 670-donor mean. The authors listed about 170 TCR beta chains as cytomegalovirus-associated.

In the case of this clone: Its target is not known.

A multiplex PCR was run with 60 Vbeta primers and 13 Jbeta primers. The data were produced by immunoSEQ multiplex PCR, yet TCRdb's version contains in-frame clones alone and is incomplete. The profile covers roughly 150,000 clones, with less than 85% appearing a single time and more than 6.5% taken by the ten largest. Sequences were obtained from PBMCs. The clonotype comes from a woman aged 50 to 60 in good health and CMV-seropositive.

Here the CDR3 reads CATSRGPGGRRRSTDTQYF. The CDR3 DNA reads TGTGCCACCAGCAGAGGTCCGGGGGGCCGCCGCCGTAGCACAGATACGCAGTATTTT. The rearrangement links TRBV15 to TRBJ2-3, with D maybe TRBD2 (7 bases). Germline V gene data show CDR1 as LNHNV and CDR2 as YYDKDF (reference sequence). This CDR3 comprises 19 residues. Trimming removed 1 base from V and 0 bases from J, with 20 bases in between.